This entry describes one T cell receptor beta chain. What it binds is not known. The data stem from a study of identifying expanded T cells in peripheral blood. Using immunoSEQ multiplex PCR, the repertoire was profiled, and TCRdb retains in-frame clones only, with some absent. The table has roughly 63,000 clones, about four fifths seen once; the top ten hold about 19%. V was pared by 4 bases and J by 3 bases, with 12 bases between. In germline, CDR1 is SGHTA, CDR2 FQGNSA. This CDR3 contains 14 residues. Findings and limits, study-wide: Across healthy donors, higher total template counts meant significantly greater two-week count variance. Over around two and four weeks, about 15 and 18 clones changed, versus roughly 1.1 between replicates.

Healthy donors had no documented immune events, such as infections, while sampled. The source material was blood. The V gene is TRBV7-2, the J gene TRBJ2-5, with D possibly being TRBD2 (6 bases). This clonotype was sampled from a person between 18 and 69 years old in good health. The CDR3 nucleotides are TGTGCCAGCAGCTCCGGGACTCCTAAAGAGACCCAGTACTTC. Translated: CASSSGTPKETQYF. Using reference TRBV7-2 and TRBJ2-5 for the parts outside the CDR3, the full variable domain is GAGVSQSPSNKVTEKGKDVELRCDPISGHTALYWYRQSLGQGLEFLIYFQGNSAPDKSGLPSDRFSAERTGGSVSTLTIQRTQQEDSAVYLCASSSGTPKETQYFGPGTRLLVL.